Listed here is a single T cell receptor (beta chain). Its antigen target is currently unknown. No base quality values were provided; no much bigger clone lies one nucleotide off. V is clipped by 3 bases and J by 1 base, and the sequence between their germline boundaries is 12 bases long. The germline V gene (reference sequence) specifies LNHDA as CDR1 and SQIVND as CDR2. Taken from cysteine to phenylalanine, the CDR3 has 15 residues. The entry retains the CDR3 DNA only, 45 bases that are in frame from base 1. The data were taken from a study of cytomegalovirus exposure and HLA in healthy donors (dated by TCRdb to the late 2010s). Regarding the study in general: An earlier analysis of about 530 of the donors reported approximately 300 Gb of sequence data and 100 million to 120 million unique TCR beta sequences obtained from around 170 million T cells. Along with the approximately 700-subject first cohort, a separate validation cohort of over a hundred different subjects was used. The aim of the study was to test whether cataloging public T cell receptors could identify signatures of past pathogen exposure. Because of strong linkage in the cohort, a handful of DR-DQ haplotypes were treated as single units for association and clustering. Donor age, sex, ethnicity and CMV serostatus were compiled alongside the repertoire data. The T cell repertoires of around 670 subjects were profiled by immunosequencing and related to cytomegalovirus serostatus. The later analysis used no new phenotypic data to find candidate immune exposures, relying instead on TCR beta sequences and their occurrence across donors. On average, around 230,000 unique TCR beta nucleotide sequences were sequenced per donor among roughly 430 genotyped donors of the cohort, with roughly 18% of those sequences being non-productive. Around 300 gigabases of sequencing data and roughly 90 million unique TCR sequences were included in an early release covering about 700 HLA-typed donors. Among the roughly 400 genotyped donors, around 81% belonged to the genetic ancestry cluster associated with self-reported Caucasian donors. Every repertoire in the discovery cohort had been generated on one and the same sequencing platform. A later analysis re-examined previously published TCR beta repertoires from roughly 720 donors and added high-resolution HLA genotyping to investigate patterns of TCR occurrence. Typing coverage varied by locus: roughly 620-630 donors for A, B, C, DRB1 and DQB1; roughly 510 for DQA1; approximately 610 for DPA1; about 450 for DPB1. Class I and class II HLA loci were covered by the typing at four-digit resolution. An earlier analysis of 587 of the donors applied high-throughput TCR beta sequencing to assess whether each TCR beta V gene segment acted as functional or pseudogenic. High-throughput TCR immunosequencing, statistical association of individual TCRs with disease status, and machine learning were combined to predict cytomegalovirus infection status. Genome-wide SNP genotypes for about 65% of the roughly 670 donors were used in a later genetic analysis, which treated that subset as a discovery cohort.

Broad study findings and their caveats: Compared with the approximately 670-donor mean, donors in an Asian-associated ancestry cluster had fewer N-insertions in productive TCRs, according to a later genetic analysis. At a false discovery rate of 0.05, a later analysis linked some 18,000 TCR beta sequences to specific HLA alleles. A further reported finding was that TCR beta sequences accurately predicted the HLA-A and HLA-B alleles for most subjects in the first cohort. Because counts were too low, 15 to 20 rarely observed V segments, including chromosome 9 orphons, were left out of the earlier analysis of about 620 of the donors. In a later analysis, HLA-associated TCR beta chains were found to be more clonally expanded and to have lower generation probabilities than equally common non-associated chains. Broadly in line with IMGT annotations, most TCR beta V segments showed up in productive rearrangements about 87% or about 30% of the time in an earlier analysis of 450 to 600 of the donors. The authors suggested that the approach could potentially be extended to other disease states and immunological phenotypes. A later analysis found that most CMV-associated TCR beta chains appeared HLA-restricted, with HLA associations seemingly driven largely by CMV exposure. Linkage disequilibrium might explain the correlated functional status among segregating V segments, but an unknown experimental factor could not be ruled out. Assigning TCR associations to individual alleles was difficult when HLA alleles, especially DR and DQ, strongly co-occurred. In a later analysis, TCR association rates were found to vary across HLA loci, with the most associated TCRs seen for DRB1 alleles and the fewest for HLA-C alleles. Some IMGT-functional V segments, including TRBV6-2 and TRBV6-3, could not be distinguished by the 87-base-pair reads and were therefore excluded. Because HLA typing was unavailable for some donors at each locus, only the typed subset was used in association tests. In the study, approximately 150 TCR beta chains were listed as associated with cytomegalovirus. V-gene and J-gene trimming of TCR beta chains was associated with a missense DCLRE1C variant in a later genetic analysis, and the association was replicated in an independent cohort. The presence/absence analyses assumed that sequencing depth was roughly uniform across donors, and that assumption may not be true. A group of highly shared sequence variants was considered likely to be a technical artifact of the sequencing pipeline. According to a later analysis, parvovirus B19, influenza, CMV and Epstein-Barr virus appeared linked to several top co-occurrence clusters. Across donors, most TCR sequences were observed very rarely, whereas some public TCRs were present in many individuals. A few of the identified cytomegalovirus-associated TCR beta chains were confirmed in vitro to be specific for cytomegalovirus antigens. The classifier was reported to diagnose cytomegalovirus status with high specificity and sensitivity in both the original cohort and the validation cohort. The only immune exposure information available for the cohort was CMV serostatus. The cohort was sequenced for TCR beta chains only, and without alpha or paired-chain data the features that could be detected were limited.

In total, roughly 670 healthy bone marrow donors made up the cohort. Cohort members were all nominally healthy when sampled, although unrecorded immune exposures were likely present. The donor was CMV seronegative and was included in the group of 352 seronegative cohort members. Each donor provided a peripheral blood sample, and peripheral blood mononuclear cells were used for TCR beta sequencing. The Qiagen DNeasy Blood Extraction Kit was used to extract genomic DNA from the blood cell samples. Library creation used the immunoSEQ multiplex PCR assay. The multiplex PCR relied on a mix of 60 forward primers for TCR Vbeta segments and 13 reverse primers for TCR Jbeta segments. A multiplex PCR assay on genomic DNA amplified the CDR3 region of rearranged TCR beta genes. Amplified TCR beta libraries were sequenced as 87-base-pair reads on the Illumina HiSeq System. Under the source paper's analysis protocol: In a later analysis, tens of millions of unique TCR beta chains were counted across the 666 repertoires, and roughly 10 million of these chains were shared by at least two donors. Raw reads were error-corrected and collapsed into unique sequences with a nearest-neighbor algorithm that merged closely related sequences to remove PCR and sequencing errors. To assign V, D and J gene segments, CDR3 sequences were aligned to IMGT reference sequences. For a sequence to be retained, at least a six-nucleotide match to both a V gene segment and a J gene segment was required. Rearrangements were called productive when the CDR3 lacked stop codons and stayed in frame with V and J; all others were non-productive. CDR3 was defined by IMGT convention, running from the second conserved V-encoded cysteine to the conserved J-encoded phenylalanine. The earlier analysis of 550 to 650 of the donors excluded any sequence lacking an unambiguous match to a single V gene segment. In an earlier analysis of a few hundred of the donors, V segments were called functional above 56.7% productive rearrangements and were called segregating when the between-donor standard deviation exceeded 5%. A statistical classification framework was built to diagnose cytomegalovirus status from the catalog of TCR beta chain sequences. In a later analysis, V and J genes were assigned by comparing TCR nucleotide sequences against IMGT/GENE-DB human TR gene sequences. In a later analysis, CDR3 sequences and most-parsimonious VDJ recombination scenarios were assigned using the TCRdist pipeline. In a later analysis, every TCR beta chain was defined by the combination of its CDR3 amino acid sequence and its V-gene family, and reads without a unique V-gene family were dropped. In a later analysis, approximately 640 highly shared, low-generation-probability nucleotide sequences were removed to address suspected cross-contamination and a sequencing artifact. In a later analysis, a clonal expansion index for each public chain was calculated from normalized within-repertoire ranks of inferred template counts. A later analysis computed generation probabilities with a VDJ recombination model fitted to out-of-frame rearrangements, and checked the results against IGoR. Hypergeometric tests were used in a later analysis to score TCR-TCR, TCR-HLA and TCR-CMV co-occurrence, with a repertoire-size bias correction applied to the TCR pairs. In a later analysis, false discovery rates were estimated by permuting HLA or CMV assignments 20 times. In a later analysis, co-occurring TCRs were grouped using DBSCAN, and TCRdist sequence similarity was added for clustering within HLA-allele-positive subsets. For co-occurrence clustering, repertoires with fewer than 30,000 or more than 120,000 public chains were excluded, along with roughly five repertoires with anomalous nucleotide sharing. TCRdb obtained this table from immuneACCESS and retained in-frame rearrangements with V and J assigned. These tables miss some clones; where compared with another copy, unresolved V genes account for less than half of the shortfall, and the remainder is unexplained. V, J and clone size derive from that table, while D and trimming were established from the DNA sequence. For this sample the table gives about 150,000 clones, of which approximately 80% were detected only once. 1.2% of the sample lies in the top ten.

The chain uses TRBV19 and TRBJ1-2; TRBD1 is possibly the D segment (5 matching bases). This sequence was found in a boy aged 2 to 10 in good health and CMV-seronegative. Sequencing was done on a sample of PBMCs. The CDR3 reads as follows: CASSIMEGLNYGYTF. The DNA sequence is given as TGTGCCAGTAGTATTATGGAGGGACTTAACTATGGCTACACCTTC.